One and the same sample provided the 7 T cell receptor beta chains below, sequenced in a study of cytomegalovirus exposure and HLA in healthy donors. The PCR was carried out with 60 Vbeta primers and 13 Jbeta primers. Libraries were prepared by immunoSEQ multiplex PCR; TCRdb keeps only in-frame clonotypes and omits some of them. Of roughly 200,000 clones listed, around 80% were seen once; the top ten hold around 4.3%. Sequenced input: PBMCs. The origin of the receptors is a woman aged 25 to 39 in good health and CMV-seropositive.

V and J are TRBV11-2 and TRBJ2-4, with a tentative D call TRBD2 (5 bases). Looked up from germline, CDR1 is SGHAT and CDR2 is FQNNGV. V lost 2 bases, J lost 0 bases, and 14 bases lay in between. This CDR3 is 17 amino acids long. This CDR3 reads CASSLWLGRVAKNIQYF. The CDR3 nucleotides are TGTGCCAGCAGCTTATGGTTAGGGAGAGTAGCCAAAAACATTCAGTACTTC.

The rearrangement links TRBV19 to TRBJ2-2; weak D call: TRBD1 (5 bases). Looked up from germline, CDR1 is LNHDA and CDR2 is SQIVND (reference sequence). V shed 10 bases and J shed 6 bases, with 12 bases lying between them. CDR3 length: 12 amino acids. CDR3 sequence (DNA): TGTGCCACCCTTTTGGGGCCCGGGGAGCTGTTTTTT. It is translated as CATLLGPGELFF.

V and J are TRBV5-4 and TRBJ2-5, with a possible D match to TRBD1 (6 bases). The CDR3 is made up of 15 amino acids. Trimming took 2 bases from V and 1 from J, leaving 12 bases between them. The germline gives CDR1 SGHNT, CDR2 YYREEE (reference sequence). The DNA for the CDR3 is TGTGCCAGCAGCTTCCAAGGGGGTCTCCAAGAGACCCAGTACTTC. This sequence encodes CASSFQGGLQETQYF.

The chain joins TRBV15 to TRBJ2-3; D gene uncertain. The V and J ends lost 0 bases and 6 bases respectively, with 7 bases between them. Germline V CDR1 and CDR2: LNHNV, YYDKDF (reference sequence). The CDR3 runs 13 residues. As DNA, the CDR3 is TGTGCCACCAGCAGAGATACAGTGGATACGCAGTATTTT. Protein sequence: CATSRDTVDTQYF. The full variable domain, completed using reference TRBV15 and TRBJ2-3, is DAMVIQNPRYQVTQFGKPVTLSCSQTLNHNVMYWYQQKSSQAPKLLFHYYDKDFNNEADTPDNFQSRRPNTSFCFLDIRSPGLGDTAMYLCATSRDTVDTQYFGPGTRLTVL.

The rearrangement uses TRBV7-9 and TRBJ1-5; TRBD1 is a possible D gene (5 bases). V was trimmed by 5 bases and J by 5 bases, leaving 7 bases between them. From germline, CDR1 is SEHNR and CDR2 FQNEAQ (reference sequence). This CDR3 is 12 amino acids long. The CDR3: CASSPGDQPQHF. CDR3 bases: TGTGCCAGCAGCCCGGGGGATCAGCCCCAGCATTTT.

Notes on this clone: One junction end does not reproduce the germline sequence, and a read error may be involved. The gene calls are TRBV7-8 and TRBJ1-2; D may be TRBD1 (5 bases). There are 10 residues in the CDR3. Germline CDR1 is SGHVS and CDR2 is FQNEAQ. Here the CDR3 DNA reads TGTGCCAGCAGCCCGAGACAGTTAAGCTTC. Protein product: CASSPRQLSF. The whole variable domain, filled in from reference TRBV7-8 and TRBJ1-2, reads GAGVSQSPRYKVAKRGQDVALRCDPISGHVSLFWYQQALGQGPEFLTYFQNEAQLDKSGLPSDRFFAERPEGSVSTLKIQRTQQEDSAVYLCASSPRQLSFGSGTRLTVV.

The chain is built from TRBV6-6 and TRBJ2-7; no clear D gene. The CDR3 sequence is 12 residues long. The V gene's germline CDR1 is MNHNY and CDR2 SVGAGI (reference sequence). Trimming cost V 5 bases and J 4 bases, with 9 bases left between them. Here the CDR3 DNA reads TGTGCCAGCAGTCCAGATATTTACGAGCAGTACTTC. Its translation is CASSPDIYEQYF.